Below are 30 T cell receptor beta chains sequenced from a single sample in a study of EBV T-cell therapy then PD-1 blockade in nasopharyngeal carcinoma. Assay: immunoSEQ multiplex PCR; the TCRdb copy retains only in-frame clones and omits some. This table has about 23,000 clones, about 80% appearing once. The treatment denotes: AdE1-LMPpoly-expanded autologous EBV-specific T-cell therapy followed by anti-PD-1 nivolumab. These TCRs' antigens remain unknown. The source material was CD8+ T cells from blood, sampled around day 60 from a patient whose treatment included autologous EBV-specific T cells and nivolumab. These receptors were collected from a middle-aged man with nasopharyngeal carcinoma.

The rearrangement uses TRBV2 and TRBJ2-5; no reliable D call. The V gene lost 0 bases and the J gene lost 6 bases, with 8 bases spanning the gap. This CDR3 has 13 residues. Germline CDR1 and CDR2: SNHLY and FYNNEI. The CDR3 nucleotides read TGTGCCAGCAGTGAAGCCCTCATACAGACCCAGTACTTC. Translated, it gives CASSEALIQTQYF.

The chain links TRBV7-3 to TRBJ1-6; D is possibly TRBD1 (6 bases). Germline V gives CDR1 SGHTA, CDR2 FQGTGA. Deletions cut 5 bases from V and 10 bases from J, with 15 bases between. This CDR3 spans 14 amino acids. CDR3 sequence (DNA): TGTGCCAGCAGCCCAACAGGGAGTCGCTCACCCCTCCACTTT. Translating it yields CASSPTGSRSPLHF. Full variable domain (remainder filled in from reference TRBV7-3 and TRBJ1-6): GAGVSQTPSNKVTEKGKYVELRCDPISGHTALYWYRQSLGQGPEFLIYFQGTGAADDSGLPNDRFFAVRPEGSVSTLKIQRTERGDSAVYLCASSPTGSRSPLHFGNGTRLTVT.

The chain combines TRBV7-9 with TRBJ2-5, with 11 bases lining up with TRBD2. The V and J ends lost 3 bases and 1 base, in that order; junction bases with no gene match: 1. This CDR3 is built from 15 residues. Germline assignment: CDR1 SEHNR and CDR2 FQNEAQ (reference sequence). CDR3 nucleotide sequence: TGTGCCAGCAGCTTCCTAGCGGGGGGCCAAGAGACCCAGTACTTC. Translating gives CASSFLAGGQETQYF.

The chain has TRBV28 and TRBJ2-7, with TRBD2 as a possible D gene (6 bases). V shed 5 bases and J shed 3 bases, with 8 bases lying between them. This CDR3 spans 12 amino acids. Germline CDR1 reads MDHEN; CDR2 reads SYDVKM. CDR3 coding DNA: TGTGCCAGCAGTATCGGGGGCTACGAGCAGTACTTC. This sequence encodes CASSIGGYEQYF.

V gene TRBV7-9 combines with J gene TRBJ2-7; no definite D call. The CDR3 sequence is 12 residues long. Germline V CDR1 and CDR2: SEHNR, FQNEAQ (reference sequence). Trimming removed 5 bases from V and 5 bases from J, with 10 bases in between. This chain's CDR3 is CASSRRQNEQYF. CDR3 bases: TGTGCCAGCAGCCGCCGACAAAACGAGCAGTACTTC.

The chain couples TRBV6-5 to TRBJ2-7, with D perhaps matching TRBD1 (5 bases). The CDR3 length is 12 residues. V was clipped by 7 bases and J by 7 bases, with 14 bases between them. Germline lookup yields CDR1 MNHEY and CDR2 SVGAGI. The CDR3 region is CASTPRAREQYF. CDR3 nucleotides: TGTGCCAGCACCCCCAGGGCTAGGGAGCAGTACTTC.

This chain's CDR3 is CASSLAVTHEIQYF. The CDR3 coding sequence is TGTGCCAGCAGCTTAGCGGTAACCCACGAGATTCAGTACTTC. The chain combines TRBV7-8 with TRBJ2-4; unclear D gene. This CDR3 comprises 14 residues. Germline assignment: CDR1 SGHVS and CDR2 FQNEAQ. The V gene lost 0 bases and the J gene lost 10 bases, with 13 bases spanning the gap.

This chain connects TRBV2 to TRBJ1-1; D may be TRBD1 (5 bases). CDR1 is SNHLY, CDR2 FYNNEI, per germline. The CDR3 covers 12 residues. The V end lost 3 bases, the J end lost 5 bases, and 7 bases lay between the germline ends. The CDR3 nucleotides read TGTGCCAGCAGTGACGAGGGGACTGAAGCTTTCTTT. This encodes CASSDEGTEAFF.

This clone was observed a few times. This chain links TRBV27 with TRBJ2-7; the D is unclear. Trimming removed 2 bases from V and 4 bases from J, with 12 bases in between. Germline V lookup: CDR1 MNHEY, CDR2 SMNVEV (reference sequence). This CDR3 is 14 amino acids long. Here the CDR3 reads CASSLAYGVYEQYF. CDR3 nucleotides: TGTGCCAGCAGTTTAGCATATGGCGTTTACGAGCAGTACTTC.

This clone has only a few counts. The chain recombines TRBV6-5 with TRBJ1-4; the D gene is possibly TRBD1 (5 bases). Germline CDR1 and CDR2: MNHEY and SVGAGI. V lost 5 bases and J 8 bases, leaving 18 bases between the germline ends. This CDR3 is built from 15 residues. In nucleotides, the CDR3 is TGTGCCAGCAGTCTATATGGGCAGGGACGAGAAAAACTGTTTTTT. Translated, it gives CASSLYGQGREKLFF.

The rearrangement uses TRBV6-1 and TRBJ1-1, with 7 bases matching TRBD1. Germline values: CDR1 MNHNS, CDR2 SASEGT. Germline trimming cut 6 bases from V and 3 bases from J; bases unmatched to any gene: 7. The CDR3 sequence is 14 residues long. The CDR3: CASRADRLYTEAFF. The CDR3 bases are TGTGCCAGCAGAGCGGACAGGTTATACACTGAAGCTTTCTTT.

V gene TRBV9 combines with J gene TRBJ1-1, with D tentatively TRBD1 (5 bases). Per germline, CDR1 SGDLS and CDR2 YYNGEE. The CDR3 extends over 13 amino acids. V was clipped by 3 bases and J by 7 bases, with 13 bases between them. CDR3 DNA: TGTGCCAGCAGCGAAAGGGGCGCGGGTGAAGCTTTCTTT. Protein sequence: CASSERGAGEAFF.

J is TRBJ2-2 and V is TRBV7-9; D ambiguous. Deletions cut 4 bases from V and 2 bases from J, with 8 bases between. Germline values: CDR1 SEHNR, CDR2 FQNEAQ (reference sequence). The CDR3 runs 14 residues. In DNA, the CDR3 is TGTGCCAGCAGCTCTGGACCCAACACCGGGGAGCTGTTTTTT. As protein: CASSSGPNTGELFF.

V gene TRBV7-6 combines with J gene TRBJ2-7; 7 bases are a match to TRBD2. Germline trimming cut 1 base from V and 5 bases from J; bases unmatched to any gene: 8. This CDR3 region has 15 residues. The germline V gene encodes CDR1 SGHVS and CDR2 FNYEAQ. The CDR3: CASSLGGGSGDEQYF. The DNA of the CDR3 is TGTGCCAGCAGCTTAGGGGGGGGATCTGGGGACGAGCAGTACTTC.

The V and J genes are TRBV9 and TRBJ2-7, with TRBD2 matching 9 bases. The CDR3 contains 16 residues. Unmatched junction bases numbered 4, after V lost 0 bases and J lost 0 bases. In germline, CDR1 is SGDLS, CDR2 YYNGEE. The CDR3 DNA is TGTGCCAGCAGCGTAGAGGCTAGCGGGGCCTCCTACGAGCAGTACTTC. The encoded protein is CASSVEASGASYEQYF. The entire variable domain, with the rest obtained from reference TRBV9 and TRBJ2-7, is as follows: DSGVTQTPKHLITATGQRVTLRCSPRSGDLSVYWYQQSLDQGLQFLIQYYNGEERAKGNILERFSAQQFPDLHSELNLSSLELGDSALYFCASSVEASGASYEQYFGPGTRLTVT.

The genes are TRBV27 and TRBJ1-4; D remains unclear. Germline values: CDR1 MNHEY, CDR2 SMNVEV (reference sequence). The CDR3 is made up of 11 amino acids. Trimming took off 4 bases at V and 8 bases at J, with 5 bases between the two ends. CDR3 sequence (DNA): TGTGCCAGCAGTTCTACGGAAAAACTGTTTTTT. The encoded protein is CASSSTEKLFF.

The genes are TRBV7-6 and TRBJ1-2; 10 nucleotides match TRBD1. J gave up 2 bases and V 5 bases, and 2 bases lay outside the gene matches. The CDR3 is 14 residues long. CDR1 is SGHVS and CDR2 is FNYEAQ in the germline V gene. CDR3 coding DNA: TGTGCCAGCAGCGCGACAGGGGGCAACTATGGCTACACCTTC. Its translation: CASSATGGNYGYTF.

This clone was recorded once. The gene calls are TRBV5-4 and TRBJ1-1; D is unclear. The CDR3 extends over 15 amino acids. The V gene lost 4 bases and the J gene lost 3 bases, with 16 bases spanning the gap. Germline-derived CDR1 and CDR2 are SGHNT and YYREEE (reference sequence). The CDR3 DNA sequence: TGTGCCAGCAGCCCAAGTACGGACTGGGACACTGAAGCTTTCTTT. Translation gives CASSPSTDWDTEAFF. Variable domain in full (rest from reference TRBV5-4 and TRBJ1-1): ETGVTQSPTHLIKTRGQQVTLRCSSQSGHNTVSWYQQALGQGPQFIFQYYREEENGRGNFPPRFSGLQFPNYSSELNVNALELDDSALYLCASSPSTDWDTEAFFGQGTRLTVV.

The rearrangement joins TRBV28 to TRBJ2-1, with 9 nucleotides matching TRBD2. The CDR3 consists of 17 residues. CDR1 is MDHEN and CDR2 is SYDVKM in the germline V gene. Trimming at V came to 7 bases and at J to 2 bases, leaving 12 bases not matched to a gene. This chain's CDR3 is CASTTGESSGAYNEQFF. The CDR3 DNA sequence: TGTGCCAGCACCACAGGGGAGTCTAGCGGGGCCTACAATGAGCAGTTCTTC.

This chain links TRBV6-1 with TRBJ2-7, with D uncertain. V gave up 2 bases and J gave up 0 bases, with 14 bases separating them. There are 16 residues in the CDR3. From germline, CDR1 is MNHNS and CDR2 SASEGT. In nucleotides, the CDR3 is TGTGCCAGCAGTGAATTCCCGATGTGGAGCTCCTACGAGCAGTACTTC. This codes for CASSEFPMWSSYEQYF.

The chain recombines TRBV27 with TRBJ2-7; 7 bases fit TRBD2. The CDR3 is 14 residues long. CDR1 and CDR2 (germline): MNHEY, SMNVEV (reference sequence). With 4 bases clipped from V and 2 bases from J, the junction kept 5 bases outside the gene matches. In DNA, the CDR3 is TGTGCCAGCAGTTACCGGGACTACCCCTACGAGCAGTACTTC. Protein sequence: CASSYRDYPYEQYF.

The sample holds one count of this clone. The J gene is TRBJ1-5, the V gene TRBV27, with D possibly TRBD1 on 5 matching bases. The V end was cut by 5 bases, the J end by 4 bases, with 15 bases between. The CDR3 has 15 residues. The germline gives CDR1 MNHEY, CDR2 SMNVEV (reference sequence). CDR3 protein: CASSPSGRTNQPQHF. DNA of the CDR3: TGTGCCAGCAGTCCGTCGGGACGGACAAATCAGCCCCAGCATTTT.

In its sample, this clone was seen once. This chain joins TRBV5-6 and TRBJ1-1; the D is unclear. V lost 3 bases, J lost 6 bases, and 12 bases lay in between. Germline lookup yields CDR1 SGHDT and CDR2 YYEEEE. The CDR3 runs 13 residues. CDR3 DNA: TGTGCCAGCAGCTCCTTACGAACCTCTGAAGCTTTCTTT. Translated, it gives CASSSLRTSEAFF.

The chain is built from TRBV9 and TRBJ2-3, with a weak D call TRBD1 (6 bases). Trimming took off 3 bases at V and 4 bases at J, with 18 bases between the two ends. The CDR3 runs 16 residues. Germline V gene sequence: CDR1 SGDLS, CDR2 YYNGEE. The DNA for the CDR3 is TGTGCCAGCAGCGCCCACGGGACACTTGGGCCAGATACGCAGTATTTT. It encodes CASSAHGTLGPDTQYF.

This chain joins TRBV16 and TRBJ2-7; TRBD2 might be the D (6 bases). Deletions cut 4 bases from V and 4 bases from J, with 11 bases between. From germline, CDR1 is KGHSY and CDR2 FQNENV. The CDR3 sequence is 13 residues long. The CDR3 is CASSPGSGYEQYF. CDR3 nucleotides: TGTGCCAGCAGCCCCGGGAGCGGGTACGAGCAGTACTTC. The full variable domain, completed using reference TRBV16 and TRBJ2-7, is GEEVAQTPKHLVRGEGQKAKLYCAPIKGHSYVFWYQQVLKNEFKFLISFQNENVFDETGMPKERFSAKCLPNSPCSLEIQATKLEDSAVYFCASSPGSGYEQYFGPGTRLTVT.

As DNA, the CDR3 is TGTGCCAGCAGCCGACGACTGGACAATGAGCAGTTCTTC. This translates into CASSRRLDNEQFF. The rearrangement links TRBV7-6 to TRBJ2-1; D is ambiguous. The V and J ends lost 5 bases and 5 bases respectively, with 10 bases between them. The CDR3 runs 13 residues. Germline CDR1 and CDR2: SGHVS and FNYEAQ.

This clone was detected once. V gene TRBV9 combines with J gene TRBJ2-1, with D tentatively TRBD1 or TRBD2 (6 bases each). The CDR3 contains 15 residues. From germline, CDR1 is SGDLS and CDR2 YYNGEE. V was pared by 4 bases and J by 7 bases, with 18 bases between. Here the CDR3 reads CASSIRGGLGNEQFF. CDR3 DNA: TGTGCCAGCAGCATCCGTGGGGGGCTAGGAAATGAGCAGTTCTTC.

V and J are TRBV6-2 or TRBV6-3 and TRBJ2-5; 7 bases align to TRBD1. V shed 5 bases and J 2 bases; nucleotides not matched to a gene: 2. CDR1 is MNHEY and CDR2 is SVGEGT in the germline V gene. The CDR3 spans 13 residues. The CDR3 is CASSPDRQETQYF. CDR3 bases: TGTGCCAGCAGTCCGGACAGGCAAGAGACCCAGTACTTC.

J is TRBJ1-2 and V is TRBV19; D gene unclear. The germline V and J ends were trimmed by 0 bases and 4 bases, with 12 bases remaining between them. Germline V lookup: CDR1 LNHDA, CDR2 SQIVND (reference sequence). There are 15 residues in the CDR3. The CDR3 sequence: CASSIDREAFYGYTF. As DNA, the CDR3 is TGTGCCAGTAGTATAGATCGGGAGGCTTTCTATGGCTACACCTTC.

V and J are TRBV12-3 or TRBV12-4 and TRBJ2-1; D unclear. The CDR3 is made up of 12 amino acids. V lost 6 bases, J lost 5 bases, and 8 bases lay in between. The CDR3 sequence is CASRPPNNEQFF. For the CDR3, the DNA is TGTGCCAGCAGACCTCCAAACAATGAGCAGTTCTTC.